A selection of T cell receptor beta chains follows, all from one sample in a study of blood T cell repertoires in COVID-19. Sequenced by immunoSEQ multiplex PCR; TCRdb stores in-frame clones only, minus some. The sample contains under 250,000 clones, about 82% of which appear only once. Sequencing used peripheral blood. The source is an elderly woman with COVID-19, enrolled during active disease. CDR3s include the opening cysteine and the closing phenylalanine or tryptophan. The D gene is left open where the match is weak.

v_gene	d_gene	j_gene	CDR3aa
TRBV15	TRBD1	TRBJ1-5	CATSRQQGAGQPQHF
TRBV11-2	-	TRBJ1-1	CASSPQANTEAFF
TRBV6-6	TRBD2	TRBJ2-3	CASSHRSGLAATDTQYF
TRBV18	-	TRBJ2-6	CASSPGLTAGANVLTF
TRBV5-1	-	TRBJ1-1	CASSLEGGRNTEAFF
TRBV28	-	TRBJ1-6	CASSLRGRNSPLHF
TRBV12-3/TRBV12-4	-	TRBJ1-2	CASSWSGYLGYTF
TRBV2	TRBD1	TRBJ1-5	CASSPGTGGPQPQHF
TRBV5-3	-	TRBJ1-4	CARSPRLTESSEKLFF
TRBV10-3	TRBD2	TRBJ2-1	CAISTSGGAYNEQFF
TRBV6-5	-	TRBJ1-1	CASSRGRGNTEAFF
TRBV11-2	-	TRBJ1-6	CASSLVLYNSPLHF
TRBV6-5	-	TRBJ1-4	CASSRRQTEKLFF
TRBV6-5	-	TRBJ1-2	CASSTSGNSVGYTF
TRBV3-1/TRBV3-2	-	TRBJ1-4	CASSQDPGRGGEKLFF
TRBV20-1	TRBD1	TRBJ2-7	CSASRTGGSYEQYF
TRBV18	-	TRBJ2-7	CASSPPTGPGQYF
TRBV9	TRBD1	TRBJ2-5	CASSVGTAGETQYF
TRBV19	-	TRBJ2-5	CASSTRVEETQYF
TRBV5-6	-	TRBJ2-6	CASSLGQGLSSGANVLTF
TRBV2	-	TRBJ1-2	CASSLPSSNYGYTF
TRBV6-5	-	TRBJ2-3	CASSYGGSDTQYF
TRBV18	-	TRBJ2-3	CASSPSLTDTQYF
TRBV7-3	-	TRBJ2-1	CASKGPDNEQFF
TRBV18	-	TRBJ2-7	CASSPPDSYEQYF
TRBV29-1	-	TRBJ1-4	CSVEDRVEGLGKLFF
TRBV9	TRBD2	TRBJ2-3	CASSVLPLAGGKDTQYF
TRBV7-9	TRBD2	TRBJ2-1	CASSSDGLAGPQEQFF
TRBV15	TRBD2	TRBJ2-5	CATSRSGYASGPQETQYF
TRBV3-1/TRBV3-2	-	TRBJ1-1	CASSQVGGVMNTEAFF
TRBV5-4	TRBD1	TRBJ1-2	CASTRGGGNGYTF
TRBV5-1	-	TRBJ1-3	CASSLAAGPNSGNTIYF
TRBV27	-	TRBJ2-2	CASSFYRGGGELFF
TRBV12-3/TRBV12-4	-	TRBJ2-4	CASSRSVNIQYF
TRBV28	-	TRBJ2-3	CASSGFLPTDTQYF
TRBV5-4	TRBD1	TRBJ2-3	CASSPGQRTVTDTQYF
TRBV28	TRBD1	TRBJ1-5	CASSLPDRGVNNQPQHF
TRBV10-3	-	TRBJ1-1	CAISDQGMNTEAFF
TRBV30	TRBD1	TRBJ1-2	CAWTPPNRGAGYGYTF
TRBV30	-	TRBJ1-5	CAWSKLSTNQPQHF
TRBV18	-	TRBJ1-2	CASSPVLLAEGGGYTF
TRBV5-1	TRBD1	TRBJ2-5	CASSKGTGSTRQETQYF
TRBV28	TRBD1	TRBJ2-7	CASSQRDRGSYEQYF